This TCR beta chain comes out of a study of blood T cell repertoires in COVID-19. Repertoires were generated with immunoSEQ multiplex PCR, while TCRdb's copy carries only in-frame clones and drops some. The data show about 300,000 clones, 85% seen once. Germline values: CDR1 MGHRA, CDR2 YSYEKL. V was clipped by 0 bases and J by 2 bases, with 14 bases between them. There are 16 residues in the CDR3. The sample taken for sequencing was peripheral blood. This clonotype originated in a human donor in a cohort sampled during active COVID-19. The V gene is TRBV4-1, the J gene TRBJ2-7; D ambiguous. CDR3 sequence: CASSQDSRGFPYEQYF. CDR3 DNA: TGCGCCAGCAGCCAAGATTCTCGAGGTTTTCCCTACGAGCAGTACTTC.